This T cell receptor beta chain originates from a study of response to subunit inactivated influenza vaccine. Study-wide results and caveats: Each seasonal influenza vaccination recruits few new T cells, the authors suggested.

A few counts support this clonotype. Its antigen is not known. Via MiXCR, TCRdb re-called the RT-PCR reads, giving one row per CDR3 protein. The data contain hundreds of thousands of distinct CDR3 sequences, around a fifth of them singletons. The sequence derives from a man between 50 and 70 years old who received an inactivated influenza vaccine. This specimen was PBMCs from blood, taken approximately 22 months after vaccination.

CDR3 nucleotides: TGCAGTGCTACCAGACCCGATCAGCCCCAGCATTTT. Translating gives CSATRPDQPQHF. The chain recombines TRBV20-1 with TRBJ1-5; D is uncertain. The CDR3 length is 12 residues. Germline V gene lookup returns CDR1 DFQATT and CDR2 SNEGSKA (reference sequence). Trimming pared 4 bases from V and 5 bases from J, leaving 9 bases between.